This T cell receptor beta chain was identified in a study of T cells after yellow fever vaccination. Study conclusions and caveats: Clonotypes shared by both compartments, CD4 and CD8, made up a small share.

Of note for this clonotype: Its antigen is unknown.

Each CDR3 protein is one row after TCRdb ran MiXCR on the 5' RACE reads. Among approximately 550,000 distinct CDR3 sequences, under 25% were seen once, and the ten largest hold 13% to 15%. V was shortened by 6 bases and J by 9 bases, with 12 bases between the two germline ends. The length of the CDR3 is 12 residues. The material was PBMCs, obtained 15 days after the yellow fever booster vaccination. This rearrangement joins TRBV12-3 or TRBV12-4 to TRBJ2-4; D is unresolved. The receptor was isolated from a man aged 25-40 years who received the YFV17D yellow fever vaccine. CDR3 protein: CASSRPHGIQYF. In DNA form, the CDR3 reads TGTGCCAGCAGCAGACCACACGGCATTCAGTACTTC.